Presented here are 15 T cell receptor beta chains from one specimen sequenced in a study of blood T cell repertoires in COVID-19. The table came from immunoSEQ multiplex PCR; TCRdb's copy has only in-frame clones and leaves some out. The repertoire has approximately 70,000 clones, over 75% of them found once; the top ten carry 6.6%. Sequencing was done on a sample of peripheral blood. Source of these receptors: a man over 45 with active COVID-19.

The rearrangement links TRBV7-9 to TRBJ1-2; 7 bases are a match to TRBD1. V lost 5 bases and J lost 8; bases outside the gene matches: 8. This CDR3 spans 13 amino acids. From germline, CDR1 is SEHNR and CDR2 FQNEAQ (reference sequence). The CDR3 DNA reads TGTGCCAGCAGCCCTACAGGGGTTTTAGGCTACACCTTC. Amino acid sequence: CASSPTGVLGYTF.

V and J are TRBV15 and TRBJ2-3; maybe TRBD2 (5 bases). The V end lost 1 base, the J end lost 2 bases, and 10 bases lay between the germline ends. This CDR3 has 15 amino acids. Germline V CDR1 and CDR2: LNHNV, YYDKDF (reference sequence). CDR3 bases: TGTGCCACCAGCAGAGGTCGGGGAAACACAGATACGCAGTATTTT. It translates to CATSRGRGNTDTQYF.

The chain is built from TRBV18 and TRBJ2-3; D is ambiguous. Germline lookup yields CDR1 KGHSH and CDR2 LQKENI. Between the trimmed V and J ends, which lost 6 bases and 6 bases, there was a span of 7 bases. The CDR3 length is 11 residues. The CDR3 loop is CASSPADTQYF. The DNA for the CDR3 is TGTGCCAGCTCCCCCGCGGATACGCAGTATTTT.

The genes are TRBV27 and TRBJ1-6, with D maybe TRBD1 (5 bases). The V and J ends lost 4 bases and 8 bases respectively, with 12 bases between them. This CDR3 has 14 residues. Germline-derived CDR1 and CDR2 are MNHEY and SMNVEV (reference sequence). The CDR3 loop reads CASSSYRLDSPLHF. CDR3 in DNA: TGTGCCAGCAGTTCTTACAGGCTAGATTCACCCCTCCACTTT.

The table lists this clone with a count of one. The rearrangement links TRBV4-1 to TRBJ2-5; 8 nucleotides align to TRBD1. Germline V CDR1 and CDR2: MGHRA, YSYEKL. V dropped 1 base and J dropped 4; count of bases not matched to a gene: 8. The CDR3 covers 16 residues. The CDR3 reads CASSQVVTGAGETQYF. Here the CDR3 DNA reads TGCGCCAGCAGCCAAGTGGTGACAGGGGCGGGAGAGACCCAGTACTTC.

V usage is TRBV5-1 and J usage is TRBJ1-3; weak D call: TRBD1 (6 bases). CDR1 and CDR2 from the germline V gene are SGHRS and YFSETQ. There are 14 residues in the CDR3. V lost 5 bases, J lost 4 bases, and 13 bases lay in between. DNA for the CDR3: TGCGCCAGCAGTCTGGACAGAGGCGGAAACACCATATATTTT. It codes for CASSLDRGGNTIYF.

V and J are TRBV7-6 and TRBJ1-1, with 7 bases aligning to TRBD1. The CDR3 is 15 amino acids. V dropped 3 bases and J dropped 0; count of bases not matched to a gene: 4. Germline CDR1 reads SGHVS; CDR2 reads FNYEAQ. The chain's CDR3 is CASSLRQGVNTEAFF. The DNA for the CDR3 is TGTGCCAGCAGCTTGAGGCAGGGGGTGAACACTGAAGCTTTCTTT.

V usage is TRBV27 and J usage is TRBJ1-2; TRBD1 might be the D (5 bases). Trimming left V 5 bases short and J 1 base short, with 14 bases between. Looked up from germline, CDR1 is MNHEY and CDR2 is SMNVEV (reference sequence). The CDR3 length is 15 residues. DNA of the CDR3: TGTGCCAGCAGTCGTGACAGCCTAATTAACTATGGCTACACCTTC. As protein: CASSRDSLINYGYTF.

The rearrangement links TRBV30 to TRBJ1-2; TRBD1 is a possible D gene (5 bases). With 2 bases removed from V and 7 bases from J, the gap between germline ends came to 14 bases. The CDR3 runs 13 residues. Germline CDR1 reads GTSNPN; CDR2 reads SVGIG (reference sequence). The CDR3 protein is CAWSPQDQTGYTF. The CDR3 DNA is TGTGCCTGGAGTCCACAGGACCAAACTGGCTACACCTTC.

The CDR3 protein is CASSYGLAGGWETQYF. CDR3 DNA sequence: TGTGCCAGCAGTTACGGACTAGCGGGAGGTTGGGAGACCCAGTACTTC. The rearrangement links TRBV6-5 to TRBJ2-5, with 14 bases fitting TRBD2. The J segment lost 5 bases and the V segment lost 2 bases, leaving 4 bases of the junction unmatched. The germline V gene has CDR1 MNHEY and CDR2 SVGAGI. The CDR3 runs 16 residues.

The V gene is TRBV10-1, the J gene TRBJ1-3; D is undetermined. The CDR3 length is 15 residues. Germline lookup yields CDR1 WNHNN and CDR2 SYGVQD (reference sequence). V lost 8 bases and J 4 bases, leaving 18 bases between the germline ends. CDR3 DNA sequence: TGCGCCAGCCCCTTCCCGGAGAATTCGGGAAACACCATATATTTT. Its translation is CASPFPENSGNTIYF.

This rearrangement joins TRBV5-6 to TRBJ1-2, with 7 bases aligning to TRBD1. The CDR3 sequence is 16 residues long. CDR1 and CDR2 (germline): SGHDT, YYEEEE. V was pared by 0 bases and J by 3 bases, with 8 bases of the junction left unmatched. The CDR3 nucleotides are TGTGCCAGCAGCTTGGGTTGGACAGGTATTGACTATGGCTACACCTTC. The encoded protein is CASSLGWTGIDYGYTF.

The chain carries TRBV6-5 and TRBJ2-7, with 12 bases fitting TRBD1. CDR1 MNHEY and CDR2 SVGAGI come from the germline V gene. Losses at the gene ends were 6 bases for V and 4 bases for J; bases not matched to a gene: 4. The CDR3 consists of 14 residues. The CDR3 region is CASRRGQGAYEQYF. The CDR3 DNA reads TGTGCCAGCAGGAGGGGACAGGGGGCGTACGAGCAGTACTTC.

This clone was seen a single time. The J gene is TRBJ2-2, the V gene TRBV21-1; TRBD1 is the table's D call, not checked against the DNA. TRBV21-1 is reported as a pseudogene. This CDR3 is built from 16 residues. For the CDR3, the DNA is TGTGCCAGCACCCGAGACAGGGCGCCGGACACCGGGGAGCTGTTTTTT. This codes for CASTRDRAPDTGELFF.

The chain couples TRBV9 to TRBJ1-1; D not certain. Germline V gives CDR1 SGDLS, CDR2 YYNGEE. Trimming stripped 3 bases from V and 1 base from J, with 10 bases between. This CDR3 has 14 amino acids. CDR3 sequence reads: CASSADKTNTEAFF. The CDR3 region has the DNA TGTGCCAGCAGCGCCGACAAGACGAACACTGAAGCTTTCTTT.